These 28 T cell receptor beta chains share one sample of origin, sequenced in a study of T cell changes during pregnancy in multiple sclerosis. TCRdb's table, derived via immunoSEQ multiplex PCR, lists solely in-frame clones and lacks some. The data hold some 19,000 clones, with over 75% observed a single time. The sequenced sample was CD8+ T cells from peripheral blood mononuclear cells, obtained after pregnancy. The receptors were gathered from a female donor in good health, enrolled as a control in a pregnancy study.

The chain uses TRBV5-1 and TRBJ2-7; D remains unclear. This CDR3 has 14 amino acids. Trimming shortened V by 0 bases and J by 3 bases, and 10 bases separated the two germline ends. CDR1 is SGHRS, CDR2 YFSETQ, per germline. The CDR3 loop is CASSLVEAGYEQYF. The CDR3 DNA sequence: TGCGCCAGCAGCTTGGTAGAGGCCGGCTACGAGCAGTACTTC.

This chain joins TRBV9 and TRBJ1-1, with TRBD1 matching 7 bases. The germline gives CDR1 SGDLS, CDR2 YYNGEE. Trimming took 4 bases from V and 3 from J; bases not matched to a gene: 6. The CDR3 consists of 14 residues. CDR3 sequence: CASSQTGFHTEAFF. The CDR3 coding sequence is TGTGCCAGCAGCCAGACAGGGTTCCACACTGAAGCTTTCTTT.

J is TRBJ2-1 and V is TRBV7-9, with TRBD2 matching 8 bases. Germline CDR1 SEHNR, CDR2 FQNEAQ (reference sequence). This CDR3 region has 15 residues. With V trimmed by 6 bases and J by 1 base, 5 bases remained unmatched. This CDR3 is CASSSSGVSYNEQFF. The CDR3 coding sequence is TGTGCCAGCAGTAGTAGCGGGGTTTCCTACAATGAGCAGTTCTTC.

The V gene is TRBV7-9, the J gene TRBJ2-7; D gene uncertain. The CDR3 is 14 amino acids. The V and J ends lost 3 bases and 0 bases respectively, with 9 bases between them. Germline CDR1 reads SEHNR; CDR2 reads FQNEAQ (reference sequence). Written as DNA, the CDR3 is TGTGCCAGCAGCTTCTCCCTTAGCTCCTACGAGCAGTACTTC. Residues: CASSFSLSSYEQYF.

The V and J genes are TRBV4-3 and TRBJ1-1; D remains ambiguous. The V and J ends lost 0 bases and 3 bases respectively, with 11 bases between them. Germline V gene lookup returns CDR1 LGHNA and CDR2 YSLEER. CDR3 length: 15 residues. CDR3 in DNA: TGCGCCAGCAGCCAAGAAGAGGGTTTTGACACTGAAGCTTTCTTT. Amino acids: CASSQEEGFDTEAFF.

The chain has TRBV6-5 and TRBJ2-7; tentatively, D is TRBD1 (6 bases). The CDR3 covers 15 residues. Germline-derived CDR1 and CDR2 are MNHEY and SVGAGI. V gave up 4 bases and J gave up 3 bases, with 16 bases separating them. The CDR3 spells CASSSPTQGFYEQYF. The CDR3 DNA is TGTGCCAGCAGTTCCCCCACACAGGGATTCTACGAGCAGTACTTC.

The genes are TRBV13 and TRBJ2-3, with 8 bases that match TRBD2. Germline CDR1 PRHDT, CDR2 FYEKMQ (reference sequence). Trimming at V came to 3 bases and at J to 0 bases, leaving 8 bases not matched to a gene. The CDR3 contains 17 residues. CDR3 DNA: TGTGCCAGCAGCTTTGTTAGGGAGCGGGGGAGCACAGATACGCAGTATTTT. This translates into CASSFVRERGSTDTQYF.

The V and J genes are TRBV7-3 and TRBJ2-1; 8 nucleotides agree with TRBD2. The CDR3 extends over 15 amino acids. J was trimmed by 3 bases and V by 1 base; bases with no gene match: 2. Germline V gene lookup returns CDR1 SGHTA and CDR2 FQGTGA. The CDR3 loop is CASSLMAGGYNEQFF. For the CDR3, the DNA is TGTGCCAGCAGCTTAATGGCGGGGGGCTACAATGAGCAGTTCTTC. Based on the CDR3 plus reference TRBV7-3 and TRBJ2-1, the full variable domain is GAGVSQTPSNKVTEKGKYVELRCDPISGHTALYWYRQSLGQGPEFLIYFQGTGAADDSGLPNDRFFAVRPEGSVSTLKIQRTERGDSAVYLCASSLMAGGYNEQFFGPGTRLTVL.

The chain recombines TRBV2 with TRBJ1-2; 11 nucleotides align to TRBD1. CDR3 length equals 16 residues. Per the germline V gene, CDR1 is SNHLY and CDR2 is FYNNEI. The V gene end was trimmed by 7 bases and the J gene end by 7 bases; junction bases not matched to a gene: 14. CDR3 coding DNA: TGTGCCAGCACCGACAACCGGGGGACAGGGGGAGTTGGCTACACCTTC. Its protein is CASTDNRGTGGVGYTF.

The chain joins TRBV7-9 to TRBJ2-7, with 7 positions matching TRBD2. The CDR3 contains 12 residues. With V trimmed by 10 bases and J by 1 base, 4 bases remained unmatched. Germline V gene lookup returns CDR1 SEHNR and CDR2 FQNEAQ (reference sequence). CDR3: CAMGGGSYEQYF. The CDR3 DNA follows: TGTGCCATGGGGGGGGGATCCTACGAGCAGTACTTC. Variable domain in full (rest from reference TRBV7-9 and TRBJ2-7): DTGVSQNPRHKITKRGQNVTFRCDPISEHNRLYWYRQTLGQGPEFLTYFQNEAQLEKSRLLSDRFSAERPKGSFSTLEIQRTEQGDSAMYLCAMGGGSYEQYFGPGTRLTVT.

The chain couples TRBV14 to TRBJ2-5; the match to TRBD2 covers 8 bases. V was clipped by 4 bases and J by 6 bases; unmatched bases: 13. Germline assignment: CDR1 SGHDN and CDR2 FVKESK. This CDR3 has 16 amino acids. CDR3 region: CASSPITSGSMKTQYF. As DNA, the CDR3 is TGTGCCAGCAGCCCGATCACTAGCGGTAGTATGAAGACCCAGTACTTC. The full variable domain, with the rest looked up from reference TRBV14 and TRBJ2-5, is EAGVTQFPSHSVIEKGQTVTLRCDPISGHDNLYWYRRVMGKEIKFLLHFVKESKQDESGMPNNRFLAERTGGTYSTLKVQPAELEDSGVYFCASSPITSGSMKTQYFGPGTRLLVL.

The chain couples TRBV7-3 to TRBJ1-3; tentative D call: TRBD1 (5 bases). Germline V gene sequence: CDR1 SGHTA, CDR2 FQGTGA. This CDR3 region has 13 residues. V was pared by 2 bases and J by 4 bases, with 6 bases between. The CDR3 coding sequence is TGTGCCAGCAGCTTAGGGGCAGGAAACACCATATATTTT. Translation: CASSLGAGNTIYF.

Here the CDR3 reads CASSLGGVSPLHF. DNA for the CDR3: TGTGCCAGCAGCCTGGGGGGTGTTTCACCCCTCCACTTT. J is TRBJ1-6 and V is TRBV7-8; tentative D call: TRBD1 (5 bases). The CDR3 runs to 13 residues. In germline, CDR1 is SGHVS, CDR2 FQNEAQ. Trimming stripped 5 bases from V and 9 bases from J, with 11 bases between.

V and J are TRBV7-9 and TRBJ1-5; D may be TRBD1 (6 bases). Germline V gene lookup returns CDR1 SEHNR and CDR2 FQNEAQ (reference sequence). V was clipped by 4 bases and J by 2 bases, with 6 bases between them. This CDR3 is built from 13 residues. CDR3 loop: CASSSGGNQPQHF. The CDR3 DNA reads as TGTGCCAGCAGCTCAGGGGGCAATCAGCCCCAGCATTTT. Filled out from reference TRBV7-9 and TRBJ1-5, the complete variable domain reads DTGVSQNPRHKITKRGQNVTFRCDPISEHNRLYWYRQTLGQGPEFLTYFQNEAQLEKSRLLSDRFSAERPKGSFSTLEIQRTEQGDSAMYLCASSSGGNQPQHFGDGTRLSIL.

The V and J genes are TRBV7-2 and TRBJ2-7, with 8 bases matching TRBD2. The germline CDR1 and CDR2 sequences are SGHTA and FQGNSA. The V gene end was trimmed by 5 bases and the J gene end by 1 base; junction bases not matched to a gene: 7. The CDR3 length is 15 residues. The DNA of the CDR3 is TGTGCCAGCAGCACACTAGCGGACCCATCCTACGAGCAGTACTTC. Its protein is CASSTLADPSYEQYF.

The CDR3, as DNA: TGTGCCATCAGTGTAAGGGACAGGGAGAACACCGGGGAGCTGTTTTTT. Translating gives CAISVRDRENTGELFF. The chain has TRBV10-3 and TRBJ2-2, with TRBD1 matching over 9 bases. Germline V gene data show CDR1 as ENHRY and CDR2 as SYGVKD. This CDR3 has 16 residues. Germline trimming cut 4 bases from V and 1 base from J; bases unmatched to any gene: 4.

This chain uses TRBV7-9 with TRBJ2-2; no definite D call. Germline loops: CDR1 SEHNR, CDR2 FQNEAQ (reference sequence). V was clipped by 7 bases and J by 3 bases, with 12 bases between them. This CDR3 contains 14 residues. The DNA of the CDR3 is TGTGCCAGCACCGACCGTAGCTACACCGGGGAGCTGTTTTTT. Encoded protein: CASTDRSYTGELFF.

This chain uses TRBV6-6 with TRBJ2-3, with D possibly TRBD1 on 6 matching bases. CDR1 MNHNY and CDR2 SVGAGI come from the germline V gene (reference sequence). V was trimmed by 6 bases and J by 6 bases, leaving 16 bases between them. CDR3 length: 14 amino acids. The DNA of the CDR3 is TGTGCCAGCAGCCACGGACAGAGCCTCGATACGCAGTATTTT. This translates into CASSHGQSLDTQYF.

The rearrangement links TRBV5-4 to TRBJ2-7; the D gene is possibly TRBD1 (6 bases). Trimming removed 4 bases from V and 7 bases from J, with 12 bases in between. The CDR3 is 12 residues long. Germline CDR1 reads SGHNT; CDR2 reads YYREEE (reference sequence). The DNA of the CDR3 is TGTGCCAGCAGCGCTGGGGGCTTGGAGCAGTACTTC. Translating gives CASSAGGLEQYF.

V usage is TRBV6-6 and J usage is TRBJ1-1, with 9 positions matching TRBD1. The junction had 15 bases not matched to a gene; V was cut back by 7 bases and J by 6 bases. CDR1 is MNHNY and CDR2 is SVGAGI in the germline V gene (reference sequence). The CDR3 consists of 16 residues. CDR3 DNA: TGTGCCAGCACCGAGGATGGGACAGGGTTGTTTGCTGAAGCTTTCTTT. Amino acids: CASTEDGTGLFAEAFF.

CDR3: CASGLASTTQGAYGYTF. DNA for the CDR3: TGTGCTAGTGGTTTGGCCTCAACAACACAGGGGGCATATGGCTACACCTTC. The chain links TRBV12-5 to TRBJ1-2, with 9 bases matching TRBD1. The CDR3 consists of 17 residues. The trim removed 1 base at V and 5 bases at J, leaving 11 bases unmatched. Germline values: CDR1 LGHNT, CDR2 FRNRAP. Full variable domain (rest looked up from reference TRBV12-5 and TRBJ1-2): DARVTQTPRHKVTEMGQEVTMRCQPILGHNTVFWYRQTMMQGLELLAYFRNRAPLDDSGMPKDRFSAEMPDATLATLKIQPSEPRDSAVYFCASGLASTTQGAYGYTFGSGTRLTVV.

This chain links TRBV11-2 with TRBJ2-1, with 7 bases fitting TRBD2. CDR3 length equals 18 residues. The germline V gene has CDR1 SGHAT and CDR2 FQNNGV. Losses at the gene ends were 3 bases for V and 7 bases for J; bases not matched to a gene: 18. CDR3 coding DNA: TGTGCCAGCAGCTTGCGGTACACTGAGCGGGGTGGCGCGAATGAGCAGTTCTTC. This gives the protein CASSLRYTERGGANEQFF.

This clone was seen just once. The V gene is TRBV4-3, the J gene TRBJ2-5; no reliable D call. Germline CDR1 reads LGHNA; CDR2 reads YSLEER. The CDR3 is 15 residues long. Trimming took 2 bases from V and 0 from J, leaving 10 bases between them. CDR3: CASSQLTHHQETQYF. The CDR3 DNA reads TGCGCCAGCAGCCAACTCACTCACCACCAAGAGACCCAGTACTTC.

V usage is TRBV2 and J usage is TRBJ2-1; D is undetermined. Per germline, CDR1 SNHLY and CDR2 FYNNEI. The CDR3 has 14 residues. Trimming removed 2 bases from V and 6 bases from J, with 11 bases in between. The DNA of the CDR3 is TGTGCCAGCAGTGAACCTTTCCCCGGCAATGAGCAGTTCTTC. Translation: CASSEPFPGNEQFF. Based on the CDR3 plus reference TRBV2 and TRBJ2-1, the full variable domain is EPEVTQTPSHQVTQMGQEVILRCVPISNHLYFYWYRQILGQKVEFLVSFYNNEISEKSEIFDDQFSVERPDGSNFTLKIRSTKLEDSAMYFCASSEPFPGNEQFFGPGTRLTVL.

This rearrangement joins TRBV7-3 to TRBJ1-2; 7 bases fit TRBD1. The CDR3 extends over 16 amino acids. V lost 1 base and J lost 6; bases outside the gene matches: 11. In germline, CDR1 is SGHTA, CDR2 FQGTGA. Written as DNA, the CDR3 is TGTGCCAGCAGCTTAATCCCGACAGGGTTCCTACATGGCTACACCTTC. As protein: CASSLIPTGFLHGYTF.

In this sample, this clone turned up a few times. The rearrangement uses TRBV29-1 and TRBJ2-2, with 7 bases fitting TRBD1. With V trimmed by 5 bases and J by 5 bases, 5 bases remained unmatched. Germline loops: CDR1 SQVTM, CDR2 ANQGSEA. The CDR3 spans 13 residues. The CDR3 is CSVPLQGTGELFF. The CDR3 region has the DNA TGCAGCGTTCCTCTACAGGGGACCGGGGAGCTGTTTTTT.

This clone is judged medium-sized. For the CDR3, the DNA is TGTGCCAGCAGCTTCCCCCAGAACACTGAAGCTTTCTTT. Translating it yields CASSFPQNTEAFF. This chain uses TRBV5-8 with TRBJ1-1; no reliable D call. CDR3 length: 13 residues. V was trimmed by 2 bases and J by 1 base, leaving 6 bases between them. CDR1 is SGHTS, CDR2 YDEGEE, per germline.

The chain links TRBV12-5 to TRBJ2-5; 16 bases are a match to TRBD2. CDR1 LGHNT and CDR2 FRNRAP come from the germline V gene. After removal of 8 bases from V and 7 bases from J, the junction contained 4 bases not matched to a gene. This CDR3 is built from 14 residues. This CDR3 is CASSGLAGGSTQYF. CDR3 coding DNA: TGTGCTAGTTCGGGACTAGCGGGAGGGTCGACCCAGTACTTC. The whole variable domain, filled in from reference TRBV12-5 and TRBJ2-5, reads DARVTQTPRHKVTEMGQEVTMRCQPILGHNTVFWYRQTMMQGLELLAYFRNRAPLDDSGMPKDRFSAEMPDATLATLKIQPSEPRDSAVYFCASSGLAGGSTQYFGPGTRLLVL.